The clone carrying this T cell receptor beta chain was recorded at least ten times. The target antigen is unknown. The sample is drawn from a study of T cells in Graves' hyperthyroidism and ophthalmopathy. On the study more broadly: Peripheral blood draws took place at initial diagnosis, ahead of any treatment.

V was shortened by 0 bases and J by 8 bases, with 8 bases between the two germline ends. This CDR3 has 12 amino acids. Germline V gene data show CDR1 as SGHAT and CDR2 as FQNNGV. From RNA transcripts, TCR beta CDR3 regions were amplified. When the TCR CDR3 underwent first-round RT-PCR, the HTBI primer set was used. TCRdb fed the multiplex PCR reads into MiXCR, producing one record per CDR3 protein. The table shows around 350,000 distinct CDR3 sequences, with just under 25% occurring only once. Findings of the study overall: Most thyroid clonotypes that were expanded above 0.001 also turned up in blood.

With a duration under 2 months, the hyperthyroidism was newly diagnosed in patients aged 18 to 65. Patients having uncontrolled infection, another autoimmune disease, pregnancy or lactation were not included. Sequences were obtained from blood. This rearrangement joins TRBV11-2 to TRBJ2-7; possibly TRBD2 for D (5 bases). The clonotype originates from a man aged 45-65 years with Graves' hyperthyroidism. The CDR3 region is CASSLDPSKQYF. CDR3 nucleotide sequence: TGTGCCAGCAGCTTAGATCCTAGCAAGCAGTACTTC.